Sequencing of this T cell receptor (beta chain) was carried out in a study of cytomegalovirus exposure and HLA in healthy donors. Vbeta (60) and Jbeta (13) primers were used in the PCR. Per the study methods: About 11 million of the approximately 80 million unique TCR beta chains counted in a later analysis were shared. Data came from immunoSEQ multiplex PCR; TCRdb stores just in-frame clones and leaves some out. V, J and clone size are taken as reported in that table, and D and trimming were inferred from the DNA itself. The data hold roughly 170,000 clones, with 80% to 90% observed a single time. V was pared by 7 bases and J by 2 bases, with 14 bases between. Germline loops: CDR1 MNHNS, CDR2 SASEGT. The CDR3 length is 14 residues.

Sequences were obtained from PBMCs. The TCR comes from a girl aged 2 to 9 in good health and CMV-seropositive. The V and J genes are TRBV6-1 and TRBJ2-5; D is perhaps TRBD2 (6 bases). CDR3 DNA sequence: TGTGCCAGCACCGACTGGGCGGGACAAGAGACCCAGTACTTC. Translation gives CASTDWAGQETQYF.